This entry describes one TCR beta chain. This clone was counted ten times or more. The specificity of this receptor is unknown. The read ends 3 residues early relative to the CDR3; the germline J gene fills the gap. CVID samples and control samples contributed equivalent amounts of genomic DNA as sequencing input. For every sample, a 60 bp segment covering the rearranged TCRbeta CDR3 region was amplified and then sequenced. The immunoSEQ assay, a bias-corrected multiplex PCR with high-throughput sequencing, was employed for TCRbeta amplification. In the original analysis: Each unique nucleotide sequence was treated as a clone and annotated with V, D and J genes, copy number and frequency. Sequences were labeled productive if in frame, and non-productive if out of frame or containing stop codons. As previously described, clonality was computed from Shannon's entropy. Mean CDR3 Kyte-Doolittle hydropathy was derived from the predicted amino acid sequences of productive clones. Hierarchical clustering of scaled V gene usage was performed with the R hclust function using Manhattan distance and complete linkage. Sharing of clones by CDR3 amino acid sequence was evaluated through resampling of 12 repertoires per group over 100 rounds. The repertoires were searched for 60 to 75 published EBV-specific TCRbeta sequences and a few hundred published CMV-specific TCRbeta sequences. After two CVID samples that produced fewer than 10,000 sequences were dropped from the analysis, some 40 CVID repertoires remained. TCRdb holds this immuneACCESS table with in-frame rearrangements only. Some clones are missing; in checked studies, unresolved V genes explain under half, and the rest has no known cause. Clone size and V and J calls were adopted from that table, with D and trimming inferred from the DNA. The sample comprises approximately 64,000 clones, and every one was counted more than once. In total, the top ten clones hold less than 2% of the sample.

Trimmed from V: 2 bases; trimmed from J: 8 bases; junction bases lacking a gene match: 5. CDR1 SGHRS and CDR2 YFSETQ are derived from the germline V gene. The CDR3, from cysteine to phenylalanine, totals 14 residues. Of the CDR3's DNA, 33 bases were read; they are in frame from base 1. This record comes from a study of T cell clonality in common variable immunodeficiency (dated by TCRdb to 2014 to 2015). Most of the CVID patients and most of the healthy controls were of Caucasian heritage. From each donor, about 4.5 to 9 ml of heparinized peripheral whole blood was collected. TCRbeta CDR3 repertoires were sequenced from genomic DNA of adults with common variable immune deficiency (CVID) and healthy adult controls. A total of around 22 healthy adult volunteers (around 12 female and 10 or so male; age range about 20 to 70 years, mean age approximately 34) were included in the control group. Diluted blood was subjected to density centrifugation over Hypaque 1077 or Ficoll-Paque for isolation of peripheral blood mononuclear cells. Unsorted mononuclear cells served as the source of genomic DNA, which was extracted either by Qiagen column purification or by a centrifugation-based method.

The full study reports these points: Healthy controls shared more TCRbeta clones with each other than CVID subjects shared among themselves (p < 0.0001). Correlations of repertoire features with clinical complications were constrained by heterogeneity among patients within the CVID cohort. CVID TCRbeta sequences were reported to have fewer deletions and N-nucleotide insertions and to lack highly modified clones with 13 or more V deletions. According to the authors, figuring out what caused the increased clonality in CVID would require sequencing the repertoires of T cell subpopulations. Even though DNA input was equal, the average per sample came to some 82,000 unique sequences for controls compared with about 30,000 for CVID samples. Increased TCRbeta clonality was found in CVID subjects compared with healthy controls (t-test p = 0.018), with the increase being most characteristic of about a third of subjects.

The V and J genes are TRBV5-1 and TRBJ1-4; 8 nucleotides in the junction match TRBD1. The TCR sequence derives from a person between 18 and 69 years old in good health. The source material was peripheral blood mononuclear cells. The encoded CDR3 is CASSFGQGYEKLFF. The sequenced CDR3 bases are TGCGCCAGCAGCTTTGGACAGGGCTACGAAAAA.